Each of the 26 T cell receptor beta chains below was sequenced from the same sample in a study of T cells after yellow fever vaccination (dated by TCRdb to the late 2010s). The method was 5' RACE. This sample was sequenced with an Illumina HiSeq 2500. TCRdb trimmed the raw reads at Q25, called clones with MiXCR and kept productive beta chains. A single entry per CDR3 protein holds the most common genes and DNA from its merged rows. The sample contains 500,000 to 550,000 distinct CDR3 sequences, 20% to 25% of them found a single time. Less than 20% of the sample lies in the top ten. Per the publication, the treatment or condition label means: live attenuated yellow fever vaccine strain. The sequencing here drew on PBMCs, taken more than 20 days after the first yellow fever vaccination. These TCRs come from a man aged 18 to 30 who received the YFV17D yellow fever vaccine.

This sequence joins TRBV5-1 and TRBJ1-1; the D gene is possibly TRBD1 (5 bases). The CDR3 consists of 15 residues. Trimming pared 1 base from V and 0 bases from J, leaving 10 bases between. Germline CDR1 reads SGHRS; CDR2 reads YFSETQ. The CDR3 spells CASSLLGTMNTEAFF. The CDR3 DNA follows: TGCGCCAGCAGCTTGCTTGGGACCATGAACACTGAAGCTTTCTTT.

This clonotype came up a few times. This chain uses TRBV30 with TRBJ2-3; no reliable D call. V was clipped by 8 bases and J by 6 bases, with 12 bases between them. Germline V gives CDR1 GTSNPN, CDR2 SVGIG (reference sequence). The CDR3 extends over 11 amino acids. The chain's CDR3 is CAEGRMDTQYF. The CDR3, as DNA: TGTGCCGAAGGGCGAATGGATACGCAGTATTTT.

The gene calls are TRBV20-1 and TRBJ2-3; the match to TRBD2 covers 12 bases. The germline V gene has CDR1 DFQATT and CDR2 SNEGSKA (reference sequence). Losses at the gene ends were 5 bases for V and 4 bases for J; bases not matched to a gene: 10. This CDR3 has 16 amino acids. CDR3 nucleotides: TGCAGTGCTCAGTGGGCTAGCGGGGGGGTCCCAGATACGCAGTATTTT. This encodes CSAQWASGGVPDTQYF.

V is TRBV2 and J is TRBJ1-5, with a weak D call TRBD1 (6 bases). The CDR3 length is 15 residues. V was clipped by 7 bases and J by 1 base, with 14 bases between them. Germline V gene sequence: CDR1 SNHLY, CDR2 FYNNEI. The CDR3 reads CASKKGVASNQPQHF. CDR3 nucleotide sequence: TGTGCCAGCAAAAAGGGGGTGGCGAGCAATCAGCCCCAGCATTTT.

This sequence joins TRBV14 and TRBJ1-1; D is undetermined. Germline V lookup: CDR1 SGHDN, CDR2 FVKESK. V was pared by 3 bases and J by 1 base, with 12 bases between. This CDR3 contains 15 residues. The CDR3 is CASSQGPGGNTEAFF. In DNA form, the CDR3 reads TGTGCCAGCAGCCAGGGTCCCGGAGGGAACACTGAAGCTTTCTTT.

V gene TRBV14 combines with J gene TRBJ2-3, with D hard to call. The CDR3 is 14 amino acids. CDR1 and CDR2 from the germline V gene are SGHDN and FVKESK. The ends were cut back, 4 bases at V and 8 bases at J, with 16 bases in the middle. CDR3 protein: CASSRVLNDGTQYF. CDR3 sequence (DNA): TGTGCCAGCAGCCGCGTTTTGAACGACGGTACGCAGTATTTT. The variable domain in full, with the rest retrieved from reference TRBV14 and TRBJ2-3, is EAGVTQFPSHSVIEKGQTVTLRCDPISGHDNLYWYRRVMGKEIKFLLHFVKESKQDESGMPNNRFLAERTGGTYSTLKVQPAELEDSGVYFCASSRVLNDGTQYFGPGTRLTVL.

The chain recombines TRBV20-1 with TRBJ1-6; D is possibly TRBD1 (6 bases). Germline-derived CDR1 and CDR2 are DFQATT and SNEGSKA (reference sequence). The CDR3 contains 13 residues. Trimming stripped 6 bases from V and 4 bases from J, with 10 bases between. The CDR3 protein is CSALTGYNSPLHF. CDR3 DNA: TGCAGTGCCCTCACAGGGTATAATTCACCCCTCCACTTT.

The chain joins TRBV20-1 to TRBJ2-3, with 12 bases that match TRBD1. Germline V gene lookup returns CDR1 DFQATT and CDR2 SNEGSKA (reference sequence). This CDR3 has 15 amino acids. The ends lost 6 bases at V and 3 bases at J; junction bases unmatched: 7. The CDR3 loop reads CSANRDRGRTDTQYF. CDR3 DNA: TGCAGTGCCAACCGGGACAGGGGGCGGACAGATACGCAGTATTTT.

This clonotype turned up a few times. The chain uses TRBV9 and TRBJ1-1, with TRBD1 as a possible D gene (5 bases). Germline CDR1 and CDR2: SGDLS and YYNGEE. V lost 0 bases and J lost 7, with 16 bases in between. The CDR3 has 15 residues. The DNA for the CDR3 is TGTGCCAGCAGCGTAGCCGGGGACCCCGGGGTTGAAGCTTTCTTT. As protein: CASSVAGDPGVEAFF.

This clonotype has just a few counts. The rearrangement uses TRBV5-1 and TRBJ2-1, with no clear D. CDR1 and CDR2 from the germline V gene are SGHRS and YFSETQ. V was shortened by 2 bases and J by 8 bases, with 11 bases between the two germline ends. The CDR3 has 13 residues. CDR3 in DNA: TGCGCCAGCAGCTTCGGGCCTCCGGATGAGCAGTTCTTC. It yields the protein CASSFGPPDEQFF.

CDR3 amino acids: CSARAGVNEQFF. Here the CDR3 DNA reads TGCAGTGCTAGAGCCGGGGTCAATGAGCAGTTCTTC. The V and J genes are TRBV20-1 and TRBJ2-1; maybe TRBD2 (5 bases). The germline V gene has CDR1 DFQATT and CDR2 SNEGSKA (reference sequence). This CDR3 is built from 12 residues. Between the trimmed V and J ends, which lost 1 base and 6 bases, there was a span of 7 bases.

This clonotype was observed a few times. The chain couples TRBV20-1 to TRBJ1-1; D not certain. This CDR3 spans 10 amino acids. V was shortened by 3 bases and J by 5 bases, with 4 bases between the two germline ends. Germline lookup yields CDR1 DFQATT and CDR2 SNEGSKA (reference sequence). CDR3: CSASGTEAFF. Here the CDR3 DNA reads TGCAGTGCTAGTGGTACTGAAGCTTTCTTT.

On this clonotype itself: This may be a read error, as it is one base from a much larger clone. This CDR3 fails to terminate in the conserved phenylalanine or tryptophan, so it likely reflects a read error. The rearrangement uses TRBV13 and TRBJ2-1; TRBD1 matches 8 bases. Germline V gene data show CDR1 as PRHDT and CDR2 as FYEKMQ (reference sequence). Losses at the gene ends were 5 bases for V and 3 bases for J; bases not matched to a gene: 6. There are 15 residues in the CDR3. CDR3 amino acids: CASSLGQGYYNEQFI. The DNA for the CDR3 is TGTGCCAGCAGCCTTGGACAGGGCTACTACAATGAGCAGTTCATC.

The chain has TRBV29-1 and TRBJ1-1, with D tentatively TRBD1 (6 bases). CDR3 size: 12 residues. The ends were cut back, 6 bases at V and 0 bases at J, with 8 bases in the middle. Germline CDR1 is SQVTM and CDR2 is ANQGSEA. The CDR3: CSVDSMNTEAFF. DNA of the CDR3: TGCAGCGTGGACAGCATGAACACTGAAGCTTTCTTT.

The table lists this clonotype with a few counts. This chain uses TRBV6-5 with TRBJ2-7, with D tentatively TRBD1 or TRBD2 (5 bases each). With 0 bases removed from V and 4 bases from J, the gap between germline ends came to 10 bases. This CDR3 comprises 14 residues. Germline loops: CDR1 MNHEY, CDR2 SVGAGI. CDR3 in amino acids: CASSYSGPRYEQYF. The CDR3 nucleotides read TGTGCCAGCAGTTACTCGGGACCGCGATACGAGCAGTACTTC.

The gene calls are TRBV2 and TRBJ2-1; D possibly corresponds to TRBD2 (6 bases). Germline assignment: CDR1 SNHLY and CDR2 FYNNEI. The CDR3 totals 13 residues. Trimming removed 6 bases from V and 6 bases from J, with 12 bases in between. The CDR3 DNA follows: TGTGCCAGCAGCGCGGGGCAAACCAATGAGCAGTTCTTC. This sequence encodes CASSAGQTNEQFF.

This clonotype showed up just a few times. CDR3 bases: TGTGCCAGCAGTTCCGACCGGGGAAACACCATATATTTT. It is translated as CASSSDRGNTIYF. The chain employs TRBV12-3 or TRBV12-4 and TRBJ1-3; D is unclear. V dropped 4 bases and J dropped 4 bases, with 8 bases sitting between them. The CDR3 has 13 residues.

V is TRBV7-6 and J is TRBJ2-5, with 12 bases identical to TRBD2. This CDR3 is built from 17 residues. With 2 bases clipped from V and 5 bases from J, the junction kept 9 bases outside the gene matches. CDR1 is SGHVS and CDR2 is FNYEAQ in the germline V gene. CDR3 sequence: CASSLPVTSGGVETQYF. The CDR3 nucleotides read TGTGCCAGCAGCTTACCGGTGACTAGCGGGGGTGTTGAGACCCAGTACTTC.

This clonotype occurred many times. V usage is TRBV12-3 or TRBV12-4 and J usage is TRBJ1-5; possibly TRBD1 for D (6 bases). Trimming removed 5 bases from V and 2 bases from J, with 10 bases in between. CDR3 size: 14 residues. Here the CDR3 reads CASSQQGGNQPQHF. In nucleotides, the CDR3 is TGTGCCAGCAGTCAACAGGGAGGCAATCAGCCCCAGCATTTT.

The chain's CDR3 is CASSLGSGFNEQFF. As DNA, the CDR3 is TGTGCCAGCAGCTTAGGATCGGGGTTCAATGAGCAGTTCTTC. The chain employs TRBV5-6 and TRBJ2-1; weak D call: TRBD2 (5 bases). This CDR3 comprises 14 residues. Trimming took 2 bases from V and 6 from J, leaving 12 bases between them. The germline gives CDR1 SGHDT, CDR2 YYEEEE.

This clonotype was picked up a small number of times. V and J are TRBV20-1 and TRBJ1-1; 10 bases align to TRBD1. The germline CDR1 and CDR2 sequences are DFQATT and SNEGSKA (reference sequence). The CDR3 is 13 residues long. The V segment lost 5 bases and the J segment 5 bases; nucleotides outside the gene matches: 5. The CDR3 DNA follows: TGCAGTGCTGGGGGACAGGGGAGTACTGAAGCTTTCTTT. Protein sequence: CSAGGQGSTEAFF.

The chain joins TRBV6-5 to TRBJ1-5; D is perhaps TRBD1 (5 bases). V lost 4 bases and J lost 5, with 9 bases in between. CDR3 length: 13 residues. CDR1 and CDR2 from the germline V gene are MNHEY and SVGAGI. CDR3 sequence (DNA): TGTGCCAGCAGTTCCGGGACGGATCAGCCCCAGCATTTT. Translated, it gives CASSSGTDQPQHF.

This chain links TRBV6-2 or TRBV6-3 with TRBJ1-5; a possible D gene is TRBD1 (6 bases). CDR1 is MNHEY and CDR2 is SVGEGT in the germline V gene. Trimming took off 5 bases at V and 4 bases at J, with 18 bases between the two ends. The CDR3 totals 16 residues. CDR3 coding DNA: TGTGCCAGCAGTCACTACCGTGGGGGCGTAAATCAGCCCCAGCATTTT. This encodes CASSHYRGGVNQPQHF.

A few counts support this clonotype. The genes are TRBV6-5 and TRBJ2-7, with TRBD1 identical over 7 bases. CDR3 length: 16 amino acids. From germline, CDR1 is MNHEY and CDR2 SVGAGI. After removal of 0 bases from V and 2 bases from J, the junction contained 7 bases not matched to a gene. The CDR3 is CASSYSNPQGAYEQYF. The CDR3 region has the DNA TGTGCCAGCAGTTACTCGAACCCCCAGGGGGCCTACGAGCAGTACTTC.

The sample holds a few counts of this clonotype. The chain is built from TRBV5-1 and TRBJ2-7, with D maybe TRBD1 (5 bases). The V end was cut by 2 bases, the J end by 6 bases, with 18 bases between. This CDR3 spans 15 amino acids. The germline CDR1 and CDR2 sequences are SGHRS and YFSETQ. Here the CDR3 reads CASSLITGSAPEQYF. The CDR3 DNA is TGCGCCAGCAGCTTAATTACAGGAAGCGCTCCCGAGCAGTACTTC.

This clonotype was observed many times. The gene calls are TRBV7-9 and TRBJ2-1; D is possibly TRBD1 or TRBD2 (6 bases each). CDR3 length: 13 amino acids. Germline loops: CDR1 SEHNR, CDR2 FQNEAQ (reference sequence). V was shortened by 2 bases and J by 9 bases, with 11 bases between the two germline ends. CDR3 DNA sequence: TGTGCCAGCAGCTTATCAGGAGGGGGTGAGCAGTTCTTC. It codes for CASSLSGGGEQFF.